These T cell receptor beta chains were read from a single sample in a study of somatic mutations in cytotoxic T cells in rheumatoid arthritis. TCRdb's table, derived via immunoSEQ multiplex PCR, lists solely in-frame clones and lacks some. The sample consists of fewer than 20,000 clones, 60% to 85% of them appearing once. The sample taken for sequencing was CD8+ T cells sorted from blood. The receptor set was obtained from an adult with rheumatoid arthritis. The CDR3 runs from the conserved cysteine through the conserved F or W. D genes are given only for firm matches. Clone size is stated in some rows and not others, as once, few, many or a class when expanded.

-,-,TRBV14,TRBJ1-1,TGTGCCAGCAGCCATCGACCCGGAACGGTCGGGAACACTGAAGCTTTCTTT,CASSHRPGTVGNTEAFF
-,TRBD2,TRBV6-4,TRBJ2-2,TGTGCCAGCAGTGACGGGACTAGCACCGGGGAGCTGTTTTTT,CASSDGTSTGELFF
-,-,TRBV6-6,TRBJ2-1,TGTGCCAGCAGAGCCGGGGTCTTCAATGAGCAGTTCTTC,CASRAGVFNEQFF
once,TRBD2,TRBV6-4,TRBJ2-1,TGTGCCAGCAGTGACACTAGCGGGGGGGCCAATGAGCAGTTCTTC,CASSDTSGGANEQFF
-,-,TRBV2,TRBJ2-2,TGTGCCAGCAGTTCTTCCGGGGAGCTGTTTTTT,CASSSSGELFF
few,-,TRBV7-8,TRBJ1-5,TGTGCCAGCAGCTTTGCGGGCGGGGCCCATCAGCCCCAGCATTTT,CASSFAGGAHQPQHF
-,-,TRBV7-7,TRBJ2-2,TGTGCTAGCAGCTTAGGCCCCCGGGCAACAGCGAACACCGGGGAGCTGTTTTTT,CASSLGPRATANTGELFF
-,TRBD1,TRBV27,TRBJ1-4,TGTGCCAGCAGCCCGGGGACAGGGGGCCGAGAAAAACTGTTTTTT,CASSPGTGGREKLFF
-,-,TRBV30,TRBJ2-1,TGTGCCTTCCGGCGGGCCTACAATGAGCAGTTCTTC,CAFRRAYNEQFF
-,TRBD1,TRBV6-1,TRBJ2-7,TGTGCCAGCAGCAGCACAGGGGCGAGCTACGAGCAGTACTTC,CASSSTGASYEQYF
-,-,TRBV18,TRBJ2-6,TGTGCCAGCTCACCGAGACAGGCTGGGGCCAACGTCCTGACTTTC,CASSPRQAGANVLTF
-,-,TRBV13,TRBJ2-5,TGTGCCAGCAGCATCCTCTTGGAAGAGACCCAGTACTTC,CASSILLEETQYF
once,-,TRBV4-1,TRBJ2-4,TGCGCCAGCAGCCAAGGGGGGGGGCTGGGGGCCAAAAACATTCAGTACTTC,CASSQGGGLGAKNIQYF
-,-,TRBV11-2,TRBJ2-5,TGTGCCAGCAGCAAGACGGCAGGAGGACAAGAGACCCAGTACTTC,CASSKTAGGQETQYF
-,-,TRBV27,TRBJ2-5,TGTGCCAGCAGTTCCACCCCGGGTCTTCCAGAGACCCAGTACTTC,CASSSTPGLPETQYF
-,-,TRBV7-7,TRBJ2-1,TGTGCTAGCAGCTTAGGGGACGCATCCTACAATGAGCAGTTCTTC,CASSLGDASYNEQFF
-,-,TRBV27,TRBJ2-1,TGTGCCAGCAGTGACGGGTCGATTAGAAATGAGCAGTTCTTC,CASSDGSIRNEQFF
-,-,TRBV19,TRBJ1-2,TGTGCCAGTAGTACTTCCGTAGGGACCCTCTATGGCTACACCTTC,CASSTSVGTLYGYTF
-,-,TRBV11-2,TRBJ2-1,TGTGCCAGCAGCTTAATAGCTAGCGTGTATGAGCAGTTCTTC,CASSLIASVYEQFF
-,-,TRBV4-2,TRBJ1-6,TGTGCCAGCAGTCGAGGGCGACACTCCCATAATTCACCCCTCCACTTT,CASSRGRHSHNSPLHF
-,-,TRBV6-6,TRBJ1-5,TGTGCCGGAGGTCCGGTGAGGGGGGATAGCAATCAGCCCCAGCATTTT,CAGGPVRGDSNQPQHF
-,TRBD1,TRBV7-9,TRBJ2-1,TGTGCCAGCAGCTTAGATGACAGGGGGACCTACAATGAGCAGTTCTTC,CASSLDDRGTYNEQFF
once,-,TRBV6-6,TRBJ2-5,TGTGCCAGCAGTTACTCCCTGGGAGAGGAGGGCCAGTACTTC,CASSYSLGEEGQYF
-,TRBD2,TRBV5-4,TRBJ2-1,TGTGCCAGCAGCTGGGGCCTCGGGGGGACCCTCTACAATGAGCAGTTCTTC,CASSWGLGGTLYNEQFF
-,-,TRBV7-9,TRBJ2-5,TGTGCCAGCAGCTCCCCGGGGGCCCTCTCTCAAGAGACCCAGTACTTC,CASSSPGALSQETQYF
-,TRBD1,TRBV7-8,TRBJ2-2,TGTGCCAGCAGCCATACGACAGGGGTGGGGGAGCTGTTTTTT,CASSHTTGVGELFF
-,-,TRBV19,TRBJ1-1,TGTGCCAGTAGTTGGTCGGGGACGAACACTGAAGCTTTCTTT,CASSWSGTNTEAFF
-,-,TRBV28,TRBJ2-1,TGTGCCAGCAGTGTCGGGACGTATGACTACAATGAGCAGTTCTTC,CASSVGTYDYNEQFF
-,TRBD1,TRBV9,TRBJ1-1,TGTGCCAGCAGCTTAGAGCAGGGGGTGGGCACTGAAGCTTTCTTT,CASSLEQGVGTEAFF
-,-,TRBV30,TRBJ1-4,TGTGCCTGGAGTCCCGGAGGGACTAATGAAAAACTGTTTTTT,CAWSPGGTNEKLFF
-,-,TRBV6-1,TRBJ2-5,TGTGCCAGCAGTGAGGGGACCCAGTACTTC,CASSEGTQYF
-,TRBD2,TRBV5-5,TRBJ2-7,TGTGCCAGCAGCTTGAGCGGGGTGGGCTCCTACGAGCAGTACTTC,CASSLSGVGSYEQYF
-,TRBD2,TRBV7-6,TRBJ2-7,TGTGCCAGCAGCTTAAATCGGGGGGGGGCAAGGGAAGGTTACGAGCAGTACTTC,CASSLNRGGAREGYEQYF
-,TRBD1,TRBV7-8,TRBJ1-1,TGTGCCAGCAGCGCGACAGGGATGAACACTGAAGCTTTCTTT,CASSATGMNTEAFF
-,TRBD1,TRBV19,TRBJ1-5,TGTGCCAGTAGTCGGACAGGGCTATCTAGCAATCAGCCCCAGCATTTT,CASSRTGLSSNQPQHF
-,-,TRBV7-8,TRBJ1-3,TGTGCCAGCAGCTTCAGCGGCTCTGGAAACACCATATATTTT,CASSFSGSGNTIYF
once,TRBD2,TRBV4-1,TRBJ2-1,TGCGCCAGCAGCCAGTCAGGCGGGGGGGCGCCCAATGAGCAGTTCTTC,CASSQSGGGAPNEQFF
-,TRBD1,TRBV5-4,TRBJ1-2,TGTGCCAGCAGCTCACCGGACAGGTCAGGTGGCTACACCTTC,CASSSPDRSGGYTF
-,TRBD1,TRBV5-1,TRBJ1-3,TGCGCCAGCAGCTTGGTTCCGGGACAGATCTCTGGAAACACCATATATTTT,CASSLVPGQISGNTIYF
-,-,TRBV27,TRBJ1-6,TGTGCCACACAGGGAGGTGGGGTTTTGGCCCTCCACTTT,CATQGGGVLALHF
-,TRBD1,TRBV5-8,TRBJ2-1,TGTGCCAGCAGCTTTAGGACAGGTTATGAGCAGTTCTTC,CASSFRTGYEQFF
few,-,TRBV2,TRBJ1-1,TGTGCCAGCAGCGCGGGGGATTCCACTGAAGCTTTCTTT,CASSAGDSTEAFF
-,-,TRBV10-3,TRBJ2-1,TGTGCCATCAGTGATCGGAGGGACACCCGAAATGAGCAGTTCTTC,CAISDRRDTRNEQFF
-,-,TRBV7-8,TRBJ1-1,TGTGCCAGCAGCTTAGAACGGGGACCGAACACTGAAGCTTTCTTT,CASSLERGPNTEAFF
-,TRBD1,TRBV10-3,TRBJ1-2,TGTGCCATCAGTACCGACAGGGAAAATGGCTACACCTTC,CAISTDRENGYTF
-,-,TRBV27,TRBJ1-5,TGTGCCAGCAGTTTATTGTCAGGGTCTCAGCCCCAGCATTTT,CASSLLSGSQPQHF
-,-,TRBV2,TRBJ2-7,TGTGCCAGCAGACCGGGACAACTCCTATACGAGCAGTACTTC,CASRPGQLLYEQYF
-,TRBD2,TRBV9,TRBJ2-1,TGTGCCAGCAGCGTTATAGCGGGGGGGGAGAATGAGCAGTTCTTC,CASSVIAGGENEQFF